This TCR beta chain appears in the sequencing data of a study of CD8 T cells in ankylosing spondylitis. Broader study findings: What appeared characteristic of ankylosing spondylitis blood was a TCR beta motif of eight highly homologous variants.

Quantitative 5'-RACE with molecular barcodes was used to make the TCR beta libraries. MiXCR was run by TCRdb on the 5' RACE reads, yielding one entry per CDR3 protein. Of hundreds of thousands of distinct CDR3 sequences in the sample, 12% were seen once. Many counts were recorded for this clonotype. Its antigen is unidentified. The receptor was isolated from a male donor with ankylosing spondylitis. The sequenced sample consisted of blood, either unsorted or a sorted T cell fraction (not recorded which).

The CDR3 loop is CASSLVGTDYGYTF. CDR3 DNA: TGTGCCAGCAGCTTAGTTGGCACAGACTATGGCTACACCTTC. The chain carries TRBV7-2 and TRBJ1-2; D gene ambiguous. The V and J ends lost 1 base and 3 bases respectively, with 9 bases between them. The CDR3 totals 14 residues. Looked up from germline, CDR1 is SGHTA and CDR2 is FQGNSA.